A selection of T cell receptor beta chains follows, all from one sample in a study of regulatory T cells in long-lasting Graves disease. TCRdb passed the multiplex PCR reads through MiXCR, listing each CDR3 protein once. The sample carries under 500,000 distinct CDR3 sequences, around 17% recorded once. The data were also submitted as part of a second study, on T cells in Graves' hyperthyroidism and ophthalmopathy.

The specimen was peripheral blood mononuclear cells (PBMCs), collected at new diagnosis, from a patient treated with antithyroid drugs. The origin of the receptors is a woman aged 25 to 39 with Graves disease. Both conserved end residues are part of each CDR3. Each record gives: D gene, J gene, V gene, clone size, CDR3 DNA, CDR3 protein. A D gene is named only where the DNA matches it firmly. Size is stated for part of the rows, as once, few or many counts, or as a class when the clone is expanded.

>NA|TRBJ2-1|TRBV4-1|NA
TGCGCCAGCAGCCAAGATTCGGCCTTTAATGAGCAGTTCTTC
CASSQDSAFNEQFF
>NA|TRBJ1-4|TRBV12-3/TRBV12-4|many
TGTGCCAGCAGTCCCCCTGGCCTGGGAGCTGAAAAACTGTTTTTT
CASSPPGLGAEKLFF
>TRBD2|TRBJ2-1|TRBV28|many
TGTGCCAGCAGTCCAGTAGGCGGGAGCAACAATGAGCAGTTCTTC
CASSPVGGSNNEQFF
>TRBD2|TRBJ2-2|TRBV27|many
TGTGCCAGCAGTAGGCTAGCGGGCCCAACCGGGGAGCTGTTTTTT
CASSRLAGPTGELFF
>NA|TRBJ2-2|TRBV7-9|many
TGTGCCAACCCCGCGGGGAGCGCGAACACCGGGGAGCTGTTTTTT
CANPAGSANTGELFF
>TRBD2|TRBJ2-5|TRBV11-2|many
TGTGCCAGCAGCTTAGTTCGGCTAGCGGGCCAAGAGACCCAGTACTTC
CASSLVRLAGQETQYF
>TRBD2|TRBJ2-1|TRBV3-1|NA
TGTGCCAGCAGCCAAGTCACGGGATTCTCGGGAGGGAACAATGAGCAGTTCTTC
CASSQVTGFSGGNNEQFF
>TRBD2|TRBJ2-3|TRBV20-1|many
TGCAGGGGAGCGGGATGGGCAACAGATACGCAGTATTTT
CRGAGWATDTQYF
>NA|TRBJ1-1|TRBV5-1|NA
TGCGCCAGCAGCACGAGACGGCTTGGGGACACTGAAGCTTTCTTT
CASSTRRLGDTEAFF
>NA|TRBJ2-2|TRBV12-3/TRBV12-4|many
TGTGCCAGCAGTATGTGGGAGTCGATCACCGGGGAGCTGTTTTTT
CASSMWESITGELFF
>NA|TRBJ1-4|TRBV27|few
TGTGCCAGCAGTTTATCAGGGCTAGTAGGAGAAAAACTGTTTTTT
CASSLSGLVGEKLFF
>NA|TRBJ1-2|TRBV20-1|few
TGCAGTGCTAGGTCCCGGGACTATGGCTACACCTTC
CSARSRDYGYTF
>TRBD2|TRBJ2-3|TRBV5-1|many
TGCGCCAGCAGCTCCACAGCGGGAGGGGGCACAGATACGCAGTATTTT
CASSSTAGGGTDTQYF
>NA|TRBJ2-7|TRBV5-1|many
TGCGCCAGCAGCTTCGACTCGTTCTCCTACGAGCAGTACTTC
CASSFDSFSYEQYF
>TRBD2|TRBJ2-7|TRBV7-9|few
TGTGCCAGCAACCTCTATGGCGGGAGCGCTCCCGAGCAGTACTTC
CASNLYGGSAPEQYF
>NA|TRBJ2-7|TRBV7-8|many
TGTGCCAGCAGCTGGGGACAAAGTAGCTACGAGCAGTACTTC
CASSWGQSSYEQYF
>NA|TRBJ2-6|TRBV18|few
TGTGCCAGCTCACGGGGACCCCCAGGTAGAGACTCTGGGGCCAACGTCCTGACTTTC
CASSRGPPGRDSGANVLTF
>TRBD2|TRBJ2-2|TRBV11-2|NA
TGTGCCAGCAGCCCCGGGACTAGCGGCTACACCGGGGAGCTGTTTTTT
CASSPGTSGYTGELFF
>NA|TRBJ1-5|TRBV28|once
TGTGCCAGCAGCAAATACAGGGATAATCAGCCCCAGCATTTT
CASSKYRDNQPQHF
>NA|TRBJ1-2|TRBV5-1|NA
TGCGCCAGCAGCTTGGGAGACGCCAAGGTGGCTGGCTACACCTTC
CASSLGDAKVAGYTF
>TRBD1|TRBJ1-4|TRBV27|NA
TGTGCCAGCAGTTTCAGGGGGCGGAGTGAAAAACTGTTTTTT
CASSFRGRSEKLFF
>NA|TRBJ2-7|TRBV28|many
TGTGCCAGCAGTCCTACCGACAGGTACGAGCAGTACTTC
CASSPTDRYEQYF
>TRBD1|TRBJ2-1|TRBV3-1|many
TGTGCCAGCAGCCCCCGGGACAGGGGGACGGGTGAGCAGTTCTTC
CASSPRDRGTGEQFF
>NA|TRBJ2-7|TRBV18|many
TGTGCCAGCAGTGCACCAGCCTACGAGCAGTACTTC
CASSAPAYEQYF
>NA|TRBJ2-1|TRBV19|NA
TGTGCCAGTAGTATGCAACCCAGAAGCCCGGGGCAGTTCTTC
CASSMQPRSPGQFF
>NA|TRBJ1-3|TRBV6-2/TRBV6-3|NA
TGTGCCAGCACCCAGGCGGGGTCTGGAAACACCATATATTTT
CASTQAGSGNTIYF
>NA|TRBJ2-4|TRBV12-3/TRBV12-4|many
TGTGCCAGCACCGTACCAACTAGCCGGGACAAAAACATTCAGTACTTC
CASTVPTSRDKNIQYF
>TRBD1|TRBJ2-6|TRBV2|many
TGTGCCAGCCACCGACAGGGCCTCTCTGGGGCCAACGTCCTGACTTTC
CASHRQGLSGANVLTF
>TRBD1|TRBJ1-1|TRBV27|many
TGTGCCAGCAGTTTGGTGGGACAGGGTGAAGCTTTCTTT
CASSLVGQGEAFF
>NA|TRBJ1-4|TRBV20-1|few
TGCAGTGCTAGAGATGGGGCAGGGGCAACTAATGAAAAACTGTTTTTT
CSARDGAGATNEKLFF
>NA|TRBJ2-7|TRBV6-5|NA
TGTGCCAGCAGTTACTCCCCACGCGGCCGGGAGGAGCAGTACTTC
CASSYSPRGREEQYF
>NA|TRBJ2-3|TRBV2|many
TGTGCCAGCAGTGAAGGACAGACCCATAAGCCGTATTTT
CASSEGQTHKPYF
>TRBD1|TRBJ2-2|TRBV19|few
TGTGCCAGTAGTGGCCCCCGACAGGGGAACACCGGGGAGCTGTTTTTT
CASSGPRQGNTGELFF
>NA|TRBJ2-2|TRBV19|few
TGTGCCAGTAGTATGGGGCAGACGAACACCGGGGAGCTGTTTTTT
CASSMGQTNTGELFF
>NA|TRBJ2-2|TRBV6-5|few
TGTGCCAGCAGTTACTCCTATGGTGACGGGGAGCTGTTTTTT
CASSYSYGDGELFF
>TRBD1|TRBJ1-5|TRBV18|many
TGTGCCAGCTCACCACTCGGACAGGGGGCAGGTCAGCCCCAGCATTTT
CASSPLGQGAGQPQHF
>TRBD2|TRBJ2-4|TRBV29-1|few
TGCAGCGCTTTGACTAGCGGGAGTGTCGATGACATTCAGTACTTC
CSALTSGSVDDIQYF
>NA|TRBJ1-2|TRBV29-1|NA
TGCAGCGTGGCGAAGAATGGCTACACCTTC
CSVAKNGYTF
>TRBD2|TRBJ2-5|TRBV5-1|few
TGCGCCAGCAGCCCCACCCGAAGCGGGAGTTGGGAGACCCAGTACTTC
CASSPTRSGSWETQYF
>NA|TRBJ1-2|TRBV29-1|few
TGCAGCGTTGGTCAGGCCGCATATGGCTACACCTTC
CSVGQAAYGYTF
>NA|TRBJ1-6|TRBV19|NA
TGTGCCAGTAGTCCAACTTCCAGCCCACCCCTCCACTTT
CASSPTSSPPLHF
>TRBD2|TRBJ2-2|TRBV28|many
TGTGCCAGCAGATCCGGGACTAGCGGGTGGGATGGATTCACCGGGGAGCTGTTTTTT
CASRSGTSGWDGFTGELFF
>NA|TRBJ1-1|TRBV6-1|NA
TGTGCCAGCAGCCCCTATTTGAGGGGGGGCACTGAAGCTTTCTTT
CASSPYLRGGTEAFF
>NA|TRBJ1-1|TRBV12-5|NA
TGTGCTAGTGGTTTGGGAGGGAACACTGAAGCTTTCTTT
CASGLGGNTEAFF
>NA|TRBJ2-7|TRBV4-1|NA
TGCGCCAGCAGCCAAGAGGCTGGGTGGGAGCAGTACTTC
CASSQEAGWEQYF
>TRBD2|TRBJ2-1|TRBV5-4|NA
TGTGCCAGCAGCTCGTCCCTGGGACTAGTTTCCAATGAGCAGTTCTTC
CASSSSLGLVSNEQFF
>NA|TRBJ2-2|TRBV11-1|NA
TGTGCCAGCAGTCTGCCAGAGCGGGCGCGGGAGCTGTTTTTT
CASSLPERARELFF
>NA|TRBJ2-7|TRBV5-1|NA
TGCGCCAGCAGCTTGGAACAGGGTCGGTACGAGCTGTACTTC
CASSLEQGRYELYF
>TRBD2|TRBJ2-1|TRBV20-1|once
TGCAGTGTAAGCGGGATGTACAATGAGCAGTTCTTC
CSVSGMYNEQFF
>TRBD2|TRBJ2-1|TRBV14|NA
TGTGCCAGCAGCCAAATGTTAGCGGGAGGGGTTGAGCAGTTCTTC
CASSQMLAGGVEQFF
>NA|TRBJ2-2|TRBV5-6|many
TGTGCCAGCAGCTCCGGGCCGAGGGGAGACACCGGGGAGCTGTTTTTT
CASSSGPRGDTGELFF
>TRBD1|TRBJ2-2|TRBV11-2|many
TGTGCCAGCAGCTTAGATTGGGACAGCGTGAGGACCGGGGAGCTGTTTTTT
CASSLDWDSVRTGELFF